The 24 T cell receptor beta chains in this list originate from one sample, sequenced in a study of blood T cell repertoires in COVID-19. The assay was immunoSEQ multiplex PCR, and TCRdb's table has in-frame clones only and misses some. The data hold a few hundred thousand clones, with roughly 87% observed a single time. The sample consisted of peripheral blood. The receptor source for this set is a woman between 40 and 50 years old who had recovered from COVID-19.

The count of this clone is one. The chain links TRBV6-5 to TRBJ2-1; TRBD1 aligns across 10 bases. CDR1 and CDR2 from the germline V gene are MNHEY and SVGAGI. V lost 6 bases and J lost 8; bases outside the gene matches: 10. The CDR3 sequence is 15 residues long. CDR3 sequence (DNA): TGTGCCAGCAGGGGACAGGGGTTCGAGGGGGATGAGCAGTTCTTC. This sequence encodes CASRGQGFEGDEQFF.

The rearrangement links TRBV5-6 to TRBJ2-3; 8 nucleotides agree with TRBD2. V lost 3 bases and J lost 11; bases outside the gene matches: 11. The CDR3 loop spans 14 amino acids. Germline V gives CDR1 SGHDT, CDR2 YYEEEE. CDR3 region: CASSSLGGRHKQYF. In DNA, the CDR3 is TGTGCCAGCAGCTCGCTGGGCGGGAGGCACAAGCAGTATTTT.

The chain recombines TRBV3-1 (or the pseudogene TRBV3-2) with TRBJ2-1, with D unresolved. CDR1 and CDR2 from the germline V gene are LGHDT and YNNKEL (reference sequence). CDR3 length: 14 residues. Deletions cut 0 bases from V and 10 bases from J, with 13 bases between. Here the CDR3 reads CASSQESRTAEQFF. CDR3 DNA: TGTGCCAGCAGCCAAGAATCCCGCACAGCCGAGCAGTTCTTC.

V is TRBV4-3 and J is TRBJ1-2, with D unclear. The ends were cut back, 0 bases at V and 11 bases at J, with 13 bases in the middle. Germline values: CDR1 LGHNA, CDR2 YSLEER. This CDR3 comprises 13 residues. CDR3 in amino acids: CASSQDLGQKYTF. Here the CDR3 DNA reads TGCGCCAGCAGCCAAGATCTTGGGCAGAAGTACACCTTC.

This chain connects TRBV5-1 to TRBJ1-5; the D gene is possibly TRBD1 (6 bases). The germline V gene has CDR1 SGHRS and CDR2 YFSETQ. V was pared by 0 bases and J by 0 bases, with 16 bases between. There are 18 residues in the CDR3. The CDR3 nucleotides read TGCGCCAGCAGCTTGGACTCGAAAGGGGGATATAGCAATCAGCCCCAGCATTTT. Its protein product is CASSLDSKGGYSNQPQHF.

The chain carries TRBV11-2 and TRBJ2-5; TRBD2 aligns across 7 bases. CDR1 SGHAT and CDR2 FQNNGV come from the germline V gene. Losses at the gene ends were 4 bases for V and 5 bases for J; bases not matched to a gene: 7. This CDR3 has 14 residues. The CDR3 bases are TGTGCCAGCAGCTCTCAGACTAGCAAGGAGACCCAGTACTTC. This codes for CASSSQTSKETQYF.

The chain employs TRBV2 and TRBJ2-7, with TRBD1 identical over 7 bases. With V trimmed by 6 bases and J by 2 bases, 7 bases remained unmatched. Germline V gene lookup returns CDR1 SNHLY and CDR2 FYNNEI. This CDR3 comprises 14 residues. In DNA form, the CDR3 reads TGTGCCAGCAGAAGTGGGACAGTGACCTACGAGCAGTACTTC. It yields the protein CASRSGTVTYEQYF. The variable domain in full, with the rest retrieved from reference TRBV2 and TRBJ2-7, is EPEVTQTPSHQVTQMGQEVILRCVPISNHLYFYWYRQILGQKVEFLVSFYNNEISEKSEIFDDQFSVERPDGSNFTLKIRSTKLEDSAMYFCASRSGTVTYEQYFGPGTRLTVT.

The chain has TRBV29-1 and TRBJ2-3, with 8 positions matching TRBD2. The germline V gene encodes CDR1 SQVTM and CDR2 ANQGSEA. The CDR3 extends over 14 amino acids. V lost 3 bases to trimming and J lost 3 bases; unmatched junction nucleotides: 5. CDR3 coding DNA: TGCAGCGTTGAGGTCAGCGGGAGAACAGATACGCAGTATTTT. It translates to CSVEVSGRTDTQYF.

In this sample, this clone turned up once. The chain links TRBV5-4 to TRBJ2-6; a weak D match, TRBD2 (6 bases). This CDR3 comprises 17 residues. CDR1 and CDR2 (germline): SGHNT, YYREEE (reference sequence). The germline V and J ends were trimmed by 2 bases and 4 bases, with 16 bases remaining between them. The CDR3, as DNA: TGTGCCAGCAGCTTCGGGGGACGGCCCTCAGGGGCCAACGTCCTGACTTTC. Translation gives CASSFGGRPSGANVLTF.

This chain joins TRBV7-4 and TRBJ2-3; D is undetermined. CDR1 and CDR2 (germline): SGHVT, SQSDAQ. The CDR3 spans 14 residues. V was shortened by 4 bases and J by 4 bases, with 12 bases between the two germline ends. The CDR3 loop reads CASSCGVNADTQYF. DNA of the CDR3: TGTGCCAGCAGCTGCGGAGTCAACGCAGATACGCAGTATTTT. Based on the CDR3 plus reference TRBV7-4 and TRBJ2-3, the full variable domain is GAGVSQSPRYKVAKRGRDVALRCDSISGHVTLYWYRQTLGQGSEVLTYSQSDAQRDKSGRPSGRFSAERPERSVSTLKIQRTEQGDSAVYLCASSCGVNADTQYFGPGTRLTVL.

The chain is built from TRBV30 and TRBJ1-6; the match to TRBD1 covers 8 bases. The CDR3 runs 12 residues. V was pared by 7 bases and J by 8 bases, with 4 bases of the junction left unmatched. CDR1 GTSNPN and CDR2 SVGIG come from the germline V gene (reference sequence). The CDR3: CALDREDSPLHF. The CDR3 nucleotides read TGTGCCTTGGACAGGGAGGATTCACCCCTCCACTTT.

The CDR3 coding sequence is TGCAGCGTTGAAGATACAGGAGGGAAAAATAGCAATCAGCCCCAGCATTTT. This codes for CSVEDTGGKNSNQPQHF. The J gene is TRBJ1-5, the V gene TRBV29-1; D perhaps matches TRBD1 (5 bases). This CDR3 spans 17 amino acids. V lost 0 bases, J lost 0 bases, and 15 bases lay in between. Germline values: CDR1 SQVTM, CDR2 ANQGSEA.

The count of this clone is one. J is TRBJ1-1 and V is TRBV6-5; 11 nucleotides agree with TRBD1. CDR1 MNHEY and CDR2 SVGAGI come from the germline V gene. The CDR3 is 15 residues long. V lost 5 bases to trimming and J lost 10 bases; unmatched junction nucleotides: 12. The CDR3 sequence: CASSPSRDRGTIAFF. CDR3 nucleotides: TGTGCCAGCAGTCCCTCCAGGGACAGGGGGACTATAGCTTTCTTT.

The chain combines TRBV6-1 with TRBJ1-2; TRBD1 agrees at 8 bases. The CDR3 consists of 16 residues. Germline loops: CDR1 MNHNS, CDR2 SASEGT. V shed 2 bases, J shed 1 base, and the junction held 6 bases outside the gene matches. The CDR3 nucleotides read TGTGCCAGCAGTGAAAGGAGGACAGGGTATAACTATGGCTACACCTTC. Translation: CASSERRTGYNYGYTF.

The gene calls are TRBV5-4 and TRBJ2-5; TRBD2 aligns across 8 bases. Germline CDR1 reads SGHNT; CDR2 reads YYREEE (reference sequence). The CDR3 length is 16 residues. Trimming cost V 4 bases and J 9 bases; bases outside gene matches: 17. DNA for the CDR3: TGTGCCAGCAGCCCCGGGGTTAGCGGGACCCTAGAAGCCCAGTACTTC. Protein sequence: CASSPGVSGTLEAQYF.

This rearrangement joins TRBV10-1 to TRBJ1-3; D gene ambiguous. The CDR3 spans 14 residues. V lost 6 bases, J lost 0 bases, and 9 bases lay in between. The germline V gene has CDR1 WNHNN and CDR2 SYGVQD (reference sequence). DNA of the CDR3: TGCGCCAGCAGCGACGGACTCTCTGGAAACACCATATATTTT. Protein: CASSDGLSGNTIYF.

The rearrangement joins TRBV24-1 to TRBJ1-2, with TRBD1 matching over 8 bases. The junction had 6 bases not matched to a gene; V was cut back by 3 bases and J by 4 bases. The CDR3 sequence is 15 residues long. The germline V gene has CDR1 KGHDR and CDR2 SFDVKD. The CDR3, as DNA: TGTGCCACCAGTGATACGACAGGGGACCCCTATGGCTACACCTTC. It is translated as CATSDTTGDPYGYTF.

This clone showed up just once. The J gene is TRBJ2-5, the V gene TRBV6-5, with 8 bases that match TRBD1. V dropped 10 bases and J dropped 4; count of bases not matched to a gene: 14. The V gene's germline CDR1 is MNHEY and CDR2 SVGAGI. This CDR3 has 15 residues. CDR3 DNA sequence: TGTGCCACCTCTATCACAGGACAGGGAGGAGAGACCCAGTACTTC. Its translation is CATSITGQGGETQYF.

The chain links TRBV2 to TRBJ1-2; TRBD1 matches at 8 bases. Germline CDR1 SNHLY, CDR2 FYNNEI. The CDR3 has 12 residues. After removal of 7 bases from V and 8 bases from J, the junction contained 6 bases not matched to a gene. The CDR3 here is CASTGQGFGYTF. The CDR3 DNA follows: TGTGCCAGCACTGGACAGGGTTTCGGCTACACCTTC.

This sequence joins TRBV7-4 and TRBJ1-1; the D gene is possibly TRBD1 (5 bases). Deletions cut 4 bases from V and 3 bases from J, with 15 bases between. This CDR3 is built from 15 residues. Germline loops: CDR1 SGHVT, CDR2 SQSDAQ. The CDR3 coding sequence is TGTGCCAGCAGCTCTAGGGGATTAGCGGACACTGAAGCTTTCTTT. This gives the protein CASSSRGLADTEAFF. Full variable domain (remainder filled in from reference TRBV7-4 and TRBJ1-1): GAGVSQSPRYKVAKRGRDVALRCDSISGHVTLYWYRQTLGQGSEVLTYSQSDAQRDKSGRPSGRFSAERPERSVSTLKIQRTEQGDSAVYLCASSSRGLADTEAFFGQGTRLTVV.

The V call is TRBV6-2 or TRBV6-3, the J call TRBJ2-7; 9 nucleotides line up with TRBD2. Unmatched junction bases numbered 3, after V lost 5 bases and J lost 7 bases. CDR3 length: 12 residues. From germline, CDR1 is MNHEY and CDR2 SVGEGT. CDR3 DNA: TGTGCCAGCAGTGGGCTAGCGGGGGAGCAGTACGTC. It translates to CASSGLAGEQYV.

This chain links TRBV11-2 with TRBJ2-1; no reliable D call. The CDR3 consists of 13 residues. Germline lookup yields CDR1 SGHAT and CDR2 FQNNGV. V gave up 1 base and J gave up 3 bases, with 4 bases separating them. In DNA form, the CDR3 reads TGTGCCAGCAGCTTAGTTCTCTACAATGAGCAGTTCTTC. It codes for CASSLVLYNEQFF.

This clone was seen once. The chain carries TRBV18 and TRBJ1-4; D call uncertain. V was trimmed by 6 bases and J by 8 bases, leaving 13 bases between them. The CDR3 is 13 residues long. Germline loops: CDR1 KGHSH, CDR2 LQKENI. Here the CDR3 reads CASSHGEGEKLFF. The CDR3 region has the DNA TGTGCCAGCTCCCACGGTGAGGGCGAAAAACTGTTTTTT. Based on the CDR3 plus reference TRBV18 and TRBJ1-4, the full variable domain is NAGVMQNPRHLVRRRGQEARLRCSPMKGHSHVYWYRQLPEEGLKFMVYLQKENIIDESGMPKERFSAEFPKEGPSILRIQQVVRGDSAAYFCASSHGEGEKLFFGSGTQLSVL.

This chain joins TRBV18 and TRBJ1-5, with 8 positions matching TRBD1. Germline CDR1 and CDR2: KGHSH and LQKENI. J lost 3 bases, V lost 6 bases, and 7 bases had no gene match. The CDR3 length is 15 residues. The CDR3 sequence: CASSPGTGHNQPQHF. Here the CDR3 DNA reads TGTGCCAGCTCGCCCGGGACAGGACACAATCAGCCCCAGCATTTT.